The next 5 T cell receptor delta chains were all read from a single sample in a study of gamma-delta chains in newborns, infants, children. TCRdb re-called the reads with CATT. The sample shows 3,000 or so delta-chain clones, around 3.9% of them seen only once. What was sequenced was blood. The source of these receptors is a child who was a newborn, infant or young child, either healthy, febrile or measles-vaccinated (not recorded which).

Concerning this clone: Just one base apart from a much larger clone, this may be a read error. This chain links TRDV2 with TRDJ3; 8 bases are a match to TRDD3. The CDR3 is made up of 20 amino acids. V shed 3 bases, J shed 0 bases, and the junction held 12 bases outside the gene matches. Per the germline V gene, CDR1 is GEAIGNYY and CDR2 is EKD. The CDR3 sequence is CACDGVLGGARSWDTRQMFF. CDR3 coding DNA: TGTGCCTGTGACGGGGTACTGGGGGGTGCGCGCTCCTGGGACACCCGACAGATGTTTTTC.

To note about this clone: Only one base separates this from a far larger clonotype, so it likely reflects a read error. This same CDR3 is encoded by further DNA sequences in the sample. V gene TRDV2 combines with J gene TRDJ1; 9 nucleotides match TRDD3. No J gene is reported in TCRdb; it was inferred here by comparing the DNA with germline. The CDR3 consists of 18 residues. CDR1 is GEAIGNYY, CDR2 EKD, per germline. The DNA for the CDR3 is TGCGCCTGTGACGCGATCGGCGGGGGATACCCGTACACCGATAAACTCATCTTT. Translated: CACDAIGGGYPYTDKLIF.

A note on this clone: This DNA's translation and the protein TCRdb lists, from a much larger clone, do not match at residue 3, likely due to a read error; the protein shown is translated from the DNA. The V call is TRDV2, the J call TRDJ2, with a possible D match to TRDD3 (6 bases). CDR3 length equals 17 residues. Germline CDR1 GEAIGNYY, CDR2 EKD. CDR3 sequence reads: CASDAIGWGALTAQLFF. CDR3 DNA: TGTGCCAGTGACGCGATAGGGTGGGGGGCCTTGACAGCACAACTCTTCTTT.

As concerns this clone: TCRdb shows a much larger clone's protein in place of this DNA's translation, and the two differ at residue 10, likely through a read error; the protein shown is translated from the DNA. The V gene is TRDV2, the J gene TRDJ3, with 8 bases aligning to TRDD3. CDR1 is GEAIGNYY and CDR2 is EKD in the germline V gene. V lost 5 bases and J lost 2; bases outside the gene matches: 10. The CDR3 runs 18 residues. The CDR3 reads CACVVLGASPWDTRQMFF. The CDR3, as DNA: TGTGCCTGTGTTGTACTGGGGGCGAGCCCCTGGGACACCCGACAGATGTTTTTC.

On this clone: A much more abundant neighbour one base away suggests this may be a read error. This sequence joins TRAV29/DV5 and TRDJ1; weak D call: TRDD3 (6 bases). The V gene lost 0 bases and the J gene lost 0 bases, with 30 bases spanning the gap. CDR3 length equals 21 residues. Germline V gene data show CDR1 as NSMFDY and CDR2 as ISSIKDK. Written as DNA, the CDR3 is TGTGCAGCAAGCGCCTTGCGCGGATACCCACCTCCTCTGCGGGACACCGATAAACTCATCTTT. The encoded protein is CAASALRGYPPPLRDTDKLIF.